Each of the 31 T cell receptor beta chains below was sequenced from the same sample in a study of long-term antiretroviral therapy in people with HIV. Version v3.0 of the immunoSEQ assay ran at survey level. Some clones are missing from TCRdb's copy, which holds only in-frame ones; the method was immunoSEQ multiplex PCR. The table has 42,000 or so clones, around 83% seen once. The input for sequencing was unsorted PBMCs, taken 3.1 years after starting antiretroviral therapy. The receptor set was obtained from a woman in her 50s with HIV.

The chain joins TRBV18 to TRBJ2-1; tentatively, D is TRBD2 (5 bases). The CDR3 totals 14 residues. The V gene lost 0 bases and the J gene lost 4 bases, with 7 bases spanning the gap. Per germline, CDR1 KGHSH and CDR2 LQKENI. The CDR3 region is CASSPPDYYNEQFF. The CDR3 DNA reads TGTGCCAGCTCACCACCCGACTATTACAATGAGCAGTTCTTC.

The CDR3 nucleotides are TGTGCCAGCAGCCCTGGGGGGGATCAGTACGAGCAGTACTTC. This gives the protein CASSPGGDQYEQYF. The V call is TRBV9, the J call TRBJ2-7; 7 nucleotides agree with TRBD2. Germline V gene data show CDR1 as SGDLS and CDR2 as YYNGEE. CDR3 length equals 14 residues. J was trimmed by 4 bases and V by 4 bases; bases with no gene match: 8.

The CDR3 DNA reads TGTGCCATCAGGAACCAGGCCGCCGGGGAGCTGTTTTTT. Translation gives CAIRNQAAGELFF. The V gene is TRBV10-3, the J gene TRBJ2-2; D remains ambiguous. Germline loops: CDR1 ENHRY, CDR2 SYGVKD. The CDR3 is made up of 13 amino acids. V was clipped by 6 bases and J by 6 bases, with 11 bases between them.

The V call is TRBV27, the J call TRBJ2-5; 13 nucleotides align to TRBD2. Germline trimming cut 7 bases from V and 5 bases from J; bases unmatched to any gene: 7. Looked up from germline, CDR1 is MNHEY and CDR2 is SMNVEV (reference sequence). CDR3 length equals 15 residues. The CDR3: CASKGLAGFGETQYF. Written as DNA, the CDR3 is TGTGCCAGCAAGGGACTAGCGGGATTTGGGGAGACCCAGTACTTC.

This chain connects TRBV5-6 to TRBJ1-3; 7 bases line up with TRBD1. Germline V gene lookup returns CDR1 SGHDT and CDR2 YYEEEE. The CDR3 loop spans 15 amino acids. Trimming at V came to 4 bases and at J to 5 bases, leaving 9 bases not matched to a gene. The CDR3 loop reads CASSLRQGQRNTIYF. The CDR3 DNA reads TGTGCCAGCAGCCTAAGACAGGGCCAAAGAAACACCATATATTTT.

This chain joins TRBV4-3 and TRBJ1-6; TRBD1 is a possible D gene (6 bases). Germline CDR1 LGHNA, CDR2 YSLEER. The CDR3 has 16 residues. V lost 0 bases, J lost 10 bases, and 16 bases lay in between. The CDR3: CASSQDPPGAFSPLHF. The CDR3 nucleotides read TGCGCCAGCAGCCAAGACCCTCCAGGGGCTTTCTCACCCCTCCACTTT.

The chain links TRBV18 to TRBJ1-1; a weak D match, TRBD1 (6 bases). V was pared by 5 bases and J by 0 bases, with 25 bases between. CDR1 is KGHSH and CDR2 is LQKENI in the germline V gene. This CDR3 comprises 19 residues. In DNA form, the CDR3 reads TGTGCCAGCTCAATGGGACCGCTCACGCGGGGGGGCTTGAACACTGAAGCTTTCTTT. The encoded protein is CASSMGPLTRGGLNTEAFF.

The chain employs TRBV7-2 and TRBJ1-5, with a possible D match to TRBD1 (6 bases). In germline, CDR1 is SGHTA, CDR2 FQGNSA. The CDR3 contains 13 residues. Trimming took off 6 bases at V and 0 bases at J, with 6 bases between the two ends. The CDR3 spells CASRGGSNQPQHF. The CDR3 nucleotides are TGTGCCAGCAGAGGGGGTAGCAATCAGCCCCAGCATTTT.

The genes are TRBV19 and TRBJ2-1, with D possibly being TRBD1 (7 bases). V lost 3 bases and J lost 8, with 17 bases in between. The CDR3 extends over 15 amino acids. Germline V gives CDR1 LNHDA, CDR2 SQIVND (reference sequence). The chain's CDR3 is CASSISRGTGDEQFF. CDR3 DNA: TGTGCCAGTAGTATTTCGCGGGGAACAGGGGATGAGCAGTTCTTC.

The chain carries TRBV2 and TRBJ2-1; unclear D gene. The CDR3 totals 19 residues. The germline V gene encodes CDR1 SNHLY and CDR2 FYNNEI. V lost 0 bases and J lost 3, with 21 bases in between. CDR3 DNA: TGTGCCAGCAGTGAAGCCGCGACAACCGTCTCCAAGGGCTACAATGAGCAGTTCTTC. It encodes CASSEAATTVSKGYNEQFF.

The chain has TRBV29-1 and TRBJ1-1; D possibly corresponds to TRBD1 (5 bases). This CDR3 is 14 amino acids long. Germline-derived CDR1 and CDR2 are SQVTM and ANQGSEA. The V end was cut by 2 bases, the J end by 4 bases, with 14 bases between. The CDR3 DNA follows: TGCAGCGTTGAAATAGTCGGACACCTCACTGAAGCTTTCTTT. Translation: CSVEIVGHLTEAFF.

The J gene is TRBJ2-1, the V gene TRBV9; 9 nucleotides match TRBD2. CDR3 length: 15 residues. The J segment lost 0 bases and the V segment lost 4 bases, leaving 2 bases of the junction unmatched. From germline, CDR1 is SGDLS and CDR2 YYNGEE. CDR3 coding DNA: TGTGCCAGCAGCCGAGCGGGGGGCTCCTACAATGAGCAGTTCTTC. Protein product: CASSRAGGSYNEQFF.

The CDR3, as DNA: TGTGCCAGCAGCTTAGATGGGTACACCGGGGAGCTGTTTTTT. This gives the protein CASSLDGYTGELFF. The rearrangement uses TRBV11-3 and TRBJ2-2; D is unclear. Germline-derived CDR1 and CDR2 are SGHNT and YENEEA. The length of the CDR3 is 14 residues. V was clipped by 0 bases and J by 3 bases, with 5 bases between them.

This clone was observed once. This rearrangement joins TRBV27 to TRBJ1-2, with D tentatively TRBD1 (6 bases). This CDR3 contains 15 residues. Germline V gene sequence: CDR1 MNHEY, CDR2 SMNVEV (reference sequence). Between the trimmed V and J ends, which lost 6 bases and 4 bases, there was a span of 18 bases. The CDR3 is CASSFSWTDVYGYTF. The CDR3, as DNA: TGTGCCAGCAGCTTCTCATGGACAGACGTCTATGGCTACACCTTC.

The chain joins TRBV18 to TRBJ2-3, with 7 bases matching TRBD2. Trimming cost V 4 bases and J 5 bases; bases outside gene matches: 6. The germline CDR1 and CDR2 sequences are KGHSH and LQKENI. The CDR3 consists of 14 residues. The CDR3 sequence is CASSRRLAEDTQYF. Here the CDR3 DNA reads TGTGCCAGCTCACGGCGGCTAGCGGAAGATACGCAGTATTTT.

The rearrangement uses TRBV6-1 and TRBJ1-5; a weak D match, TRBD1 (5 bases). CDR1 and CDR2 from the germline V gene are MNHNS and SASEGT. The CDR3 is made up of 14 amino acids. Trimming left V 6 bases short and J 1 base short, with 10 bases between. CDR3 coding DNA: TGTGCCAGCAGAAAGAGGGACAGCAATCAGCCCCAGCATTTT. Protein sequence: CASRKRDSNQPQHF.

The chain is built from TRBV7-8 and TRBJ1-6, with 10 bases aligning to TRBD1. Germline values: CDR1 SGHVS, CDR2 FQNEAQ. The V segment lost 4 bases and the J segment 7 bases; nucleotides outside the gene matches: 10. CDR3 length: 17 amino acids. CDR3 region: CASSSIGTGATNSPLHF. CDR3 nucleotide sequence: TGTGCCAGCAGCTCGATAGGGACAGGGGCTACGAATTCACCCCTCCACTTT.

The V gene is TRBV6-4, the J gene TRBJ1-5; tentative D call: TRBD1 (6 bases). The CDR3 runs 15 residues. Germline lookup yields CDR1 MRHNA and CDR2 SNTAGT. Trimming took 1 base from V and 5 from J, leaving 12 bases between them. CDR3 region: CASSDYEGGDQPQHF. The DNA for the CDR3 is TGTGCCAGCAGTGACTACGAGGGGGGCGATCAGCCCCAGCATTTT.

CDR3 nucleotide sequence: TGCGCCAGCAGCTTACAGGGATTCGGTTACGAGCAGTACTTC. Translating gives CASSLQGFGYEQYF. The chain links TRBV5-1 to TRBJ2-7; possible D gene TRBD1, 6 bases. CDR1 SGHRS and CDR2 YFSETQ come from the germline V gene. Trimming pared 2 bases from V and 4 bases from J, leaving 13 bases between. This CDR3 is 14 amino acids long.

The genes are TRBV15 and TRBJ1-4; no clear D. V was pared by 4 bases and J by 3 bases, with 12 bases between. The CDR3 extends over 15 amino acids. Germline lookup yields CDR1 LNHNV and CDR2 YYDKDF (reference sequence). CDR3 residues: CATSTDNVANEKLFF. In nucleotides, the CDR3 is TGTGCCACCAGCACTGACAATGTGGCTAATGAAAAACTGTTTTTT.

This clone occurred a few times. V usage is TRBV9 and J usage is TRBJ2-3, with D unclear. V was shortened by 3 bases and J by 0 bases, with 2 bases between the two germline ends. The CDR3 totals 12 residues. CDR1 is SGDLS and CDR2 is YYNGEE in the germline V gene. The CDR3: CASSGSTDTQYF. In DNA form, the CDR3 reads TGTGCCAGCAGCGGTAGCACAGATACGCAGTATTTT.

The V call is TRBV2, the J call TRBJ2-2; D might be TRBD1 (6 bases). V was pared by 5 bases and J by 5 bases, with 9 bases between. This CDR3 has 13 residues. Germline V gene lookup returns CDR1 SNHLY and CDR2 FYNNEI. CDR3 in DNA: TGTGCCAGCAGTACACAGGGAACCGGGGAGCTGTTTTTT. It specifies CASSTQGTGELFF.

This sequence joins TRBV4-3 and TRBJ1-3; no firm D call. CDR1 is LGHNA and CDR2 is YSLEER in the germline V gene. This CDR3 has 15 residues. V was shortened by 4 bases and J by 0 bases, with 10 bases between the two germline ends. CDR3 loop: CASSPGLNSGNTIYF. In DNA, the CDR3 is TGCGCCAGCAGCCCGGGCCTCAACTCTGGAAACACCATATATTTT.

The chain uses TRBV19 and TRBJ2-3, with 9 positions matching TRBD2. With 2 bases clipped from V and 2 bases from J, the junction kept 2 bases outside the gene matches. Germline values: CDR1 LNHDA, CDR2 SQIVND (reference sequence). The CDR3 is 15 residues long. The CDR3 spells CASSISSGDTDTQYF. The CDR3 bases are TGTGCCAGTAGTATATCTAGCGGGGACACAGATACGCAGTATTTT.

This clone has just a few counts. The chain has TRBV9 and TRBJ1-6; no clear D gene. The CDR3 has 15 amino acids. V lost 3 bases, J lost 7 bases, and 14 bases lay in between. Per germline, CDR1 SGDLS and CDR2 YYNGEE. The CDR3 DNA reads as TGTGCCAGCAGCGCTTATCAGACGGCGAATTCACCCCTCCACTTT. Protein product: CASSAYQTANSPLHF.

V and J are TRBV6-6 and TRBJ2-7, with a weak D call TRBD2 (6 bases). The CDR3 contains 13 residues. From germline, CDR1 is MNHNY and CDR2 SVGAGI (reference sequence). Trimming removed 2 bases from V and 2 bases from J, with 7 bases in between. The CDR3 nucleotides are TGTGCCAGCAGTTACACGGGGGCCTACGAGCAGTACTTC. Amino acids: CASSYTGAYEQYF.

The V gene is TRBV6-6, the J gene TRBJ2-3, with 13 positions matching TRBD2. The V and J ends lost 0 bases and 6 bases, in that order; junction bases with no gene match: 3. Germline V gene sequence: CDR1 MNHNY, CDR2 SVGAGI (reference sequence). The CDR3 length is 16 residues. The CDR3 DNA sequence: TGTGCCAGCAGTTACTCGGCGGGACTAGCGGGGGATACGCAGTATTTT. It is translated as CASSYSAGLAGDTQYF.

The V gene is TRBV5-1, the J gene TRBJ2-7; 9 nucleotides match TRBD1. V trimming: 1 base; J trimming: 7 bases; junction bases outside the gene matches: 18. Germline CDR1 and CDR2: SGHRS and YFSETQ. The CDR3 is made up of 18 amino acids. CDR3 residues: CASSLNRGRYPLPGEQYF. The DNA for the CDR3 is TGCGCCAGCAGCTTGAACAGGGGGCGCTACCCACTCCCGGGGGAGCAGTACTTC.

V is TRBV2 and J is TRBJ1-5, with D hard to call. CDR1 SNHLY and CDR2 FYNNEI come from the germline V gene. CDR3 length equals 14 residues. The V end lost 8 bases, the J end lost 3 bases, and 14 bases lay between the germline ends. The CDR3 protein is CASAIGGLNQPQHF. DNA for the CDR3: TGTGCCAGCGCTATTGGTGGTCTCAATCAGCCCCAGCATTTT.

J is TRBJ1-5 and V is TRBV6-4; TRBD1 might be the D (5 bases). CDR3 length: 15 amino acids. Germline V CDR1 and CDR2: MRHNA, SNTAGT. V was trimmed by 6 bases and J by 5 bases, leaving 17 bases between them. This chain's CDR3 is CASSNGHSHYQPQHF. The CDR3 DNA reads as TGTGCCAGCAGCAACGGACACAGCCATTATCAGCCCCAGCATTTT.

The CDR3 is CASRSPVKQYF. CDR3 in DNA: TGTGCCAGCAGGTCCCCAGTCAAGCAGTACTTC. V usage is TRBV6-5 and J usage is TRBJ2-7; unclear D gene. V lost 6 bases to trimming and J lost 8 bases, with 11 bases between them. CDR1 is MNHEY, CDR2 SVGAGI, per germline. The CDR3 is 11 residues long.